This T cell receptor beta chain was profiled in a study of blood T cell repertoires in COVID-19. Study overall: Whether acute or convalescent, the COVID-19 samples came from the United States, Italy and Spain. T cells, B-cell-depleted T cells, or PBMCs provided the cDNA or gDNA that served as material.

Per the authors' pipeline: Reference gene primer amplification gave estimated nucleated cell counts. Sequenced by immunoSEQ multiplex PCR; TCRdb stores in-frame clones only, minus some. The DNA was the basis for D and trimming; V, J and clone size are from that table. Among 53,000 or so clones, approximately 84% were seen once, and the ten largest hold 11% to 15%. This CDR3 comprises 14 residues. Trimming took 5 bases from V and 4 from J; bases not matched to a gene: 2. Germline V gene sequence: CDR1 SGHAT, CDR2 FQNNGV. The chain uses TRBV11-2 and TRBJ2-3, with 11 nucleotides matching TRBD1. Input material: peripheral blood. This TCR derives from a human donor in a cohort sampled during active COVID-19. The DNA of the CDR3 is TGTGCCAGCAGCATGGGACAGGGGGCAGATACGCAGTATTTT. Encoded protein: CASSMGQGADTQYF.